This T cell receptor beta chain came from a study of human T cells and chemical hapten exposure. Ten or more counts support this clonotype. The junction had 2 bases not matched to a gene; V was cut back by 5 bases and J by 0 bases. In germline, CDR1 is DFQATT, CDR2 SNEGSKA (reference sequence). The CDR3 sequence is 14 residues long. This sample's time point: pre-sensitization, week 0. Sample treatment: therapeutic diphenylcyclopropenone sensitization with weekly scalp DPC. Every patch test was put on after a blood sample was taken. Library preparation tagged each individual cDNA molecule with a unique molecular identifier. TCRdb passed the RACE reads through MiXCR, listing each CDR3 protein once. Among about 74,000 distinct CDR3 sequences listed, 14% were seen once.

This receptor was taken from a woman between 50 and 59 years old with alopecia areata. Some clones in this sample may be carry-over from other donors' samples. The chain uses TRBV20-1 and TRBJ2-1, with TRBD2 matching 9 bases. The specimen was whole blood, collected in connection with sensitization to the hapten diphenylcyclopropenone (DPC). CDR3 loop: CSAAGGPSYNEQFF. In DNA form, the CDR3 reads TGCAGTGCTGCGGGAGGGCCCTCCTACAATGAGCAGTTCTTC.